The clone carrying this T cell receptor (beta chain) was counted many times. Its specificity is not known. Both iRepertoire HTBI primers and Arm-PCR of CDR3 regions were used to build the TCR beta libraries. Using its own MiXCR run on the multiplex PCR reads, TCRdb lists one record per CDR3 protein. This table has over 200,000 distinct CDR3 sequences, approximately 16% appearing once. The CDR3 sequence is 15 residues long. V lost 0 bases and J 1 base, leaving 9 bases between the germline ends. Germline V gene data show CDR1 as LNHNV and CDR2 as YYDKDF (reference sequence). This specimen comes from a study of regulatory T cells in long-lasting Graves disease. Study-wide findings and caveats: Persistent Graves' disease cases displayed lower TCR diversity than newly diagnosed ones.

Described time point: newly diagnosed GD, antithyroid drugs for less than 3 months. TCR sequences were obtained from RNA taken from PBMCs. J is TRBJ1-2 and V is TRBV15, with no clear D. Sequences were derived from peripheral blood mononuclear cells (PBMCs), sampled at new diagnosis, from a patient treated with antithyroid drugs. The TCR sequence derives from a female donor with Graves disease. The CDR3 here is CATSRDRTVNYGYTF. In nucleotides, the CDR3 is TGTGCCACCAGCAGAGATAGAACTGTTAACTATGGCTACACCTTC.